This T cell receptor (beta chain) was documented in a study of cytomegalovirus exposure and HLA in healthy donors. As regards this clone: Its antigen is unknown.

General study points: Cytomegalovirus association was assigned to approximately 180 TCR beta chains. Diagnosis of cytomegalovirus status made by the classifier reportedly showed high specificity and sensitivity.

Germline CDR1 and CDR2: SSHAT and FNYEAQ (reference sequence). This CDR3 is 13 amino acids long. Trimming at V came to 5 bases and at J to 6 bases, leaving 4 bases not matched to a gene. The repertoire was sequenced with immunoSEQ multiplex PCR; TCRdb's copy has only in-frame clones and lacks some. The profile shows tens of thousands of clones, about 96% of them singletons. Input material: PBMCs. This clonotype was obtained from a woman aged 18-30 years in good health and CMV-seronegative. This chain uses TRBV7-7 with TRBJ2-1; 7 bases match TRBD1. The CDR3 reads CASSLHRGNEQFF. The CDR3 DNA reads as TGTGCCAGCAGCCTGCACAGGGGCAATGAGCAGTTCTTC.